This entry describes one T cell receptor beta chain. Its antigen is as yet unknown. Germline values: CDR1 SNHLY, CDR2 FYNNEI. The V gene end was trimmed by 8 bases and the J gene end by 0 bases; junction bases not matched to a gene: 8. There are 15 residues in the CDR3. The treatment is: oral pan-JAK inhibitor, 5-10 mg twice daily. Alopecia areata patients provided lesional scalp punch biopsies and peripheral blood. Following extraction, RNA underwent reverse transcription to cDNA, which served as the sequencing template. Clones were read by immunoSEQ multiplex PCR, and TCRdb kept only the in-frame ones, dropping some. The table shows more than 200,000 clones, with about 40% occurring only once. These data originate in a study of CD8+ T cells in alopecia areata. Background on the study: Patients in the study were on tofacitinib for 6 to 18 months, then off it for 6 months.

General study findings and limits: Scalp clonality decreased significantly with tofacitinib, and so did expanded CD8+ clones among the top 100.

This receptor was obtained from a human donor with alopecia areata. The J gene is TRBJ2-7, the V gene TRBV2; TRBD1 matches 9 bases. This specimen was CD4+ T cells sorted from blood, taken around week 36, from a patient treated with tofacitinib. CDR3 in amino acids: CASSPRDRASYEQYF. DNA for the CDR3: TGTGCCAGCTCCCCCCGGGACAGGGCCTCCTACGAGCAGTACTTC.